Given below is one T cell receptor beta chain in context. V lost 2 bases and J lost 7; bases outside the gene matches: 9. Germline CDR1 reads MNHEY; CDR2 reads SMNVEV (reference sequence). CDR3 size: 16 residues. This entry comes from a study of T cell changes during pregnancy in multiple sclerosis. Measured with immunoSEQ multiplex PCR; TCRdb has only the in-frame clones, and not every one. Of approximately 13,000 clones in the sample, roughly nine tenths were seen once. This rearrangement joins TRBV27 to TRBJ1-5, with 9 bases fitting TRBD1. Sequencing used CD8+ T cells from peripheral blood mononuclear cells, obtained after pregnancy. The clonotype comes from a female donor in good health, enrolled as a control in a pregnancy study. The CDR3 spells CASSLGTGNSGQPQHF. In nucleotides, the CDR3 is TGTGCCAGCAGTTTAGGGACAGGGAATAGCGGCCAGCCCCAGCATTTT.